The rows below give T cell receptor beta chains drawn from one sample of a study of blood T cells in healthy people across ages. TCRdb re-derived calls from the 5' RACE reads in MiXCR, one entry per CDR3 protein. This sample has about 640,000 distinct CDR3 sequences; roughly 50% occur once, and the top ten carry approximately 37%. Sample: blood. The source of these receptors is a man aged 55 to 70 in good health. Each CDR3 is given with its conserved first and last residue. The D gene is left open where the match is weak. The size field is filled for only some rows; it gives once, few, many or a size class.

j_call | d_call | v_call | clone_size | cdr3_aa | cdr3_nt
TRBJ2-7 | NA | TRBV15 | many | CATSRVPRGLSYEQYF | TGTGCCACCAGCAGAGTTCCCAGGGGACTTTCCTACGAGCAGTACTTC
TRBJ2-5 | NA | TRBV18 | once | CASSPVSFQETQYF | TGTGCCAGCTCACCAGTTAGCTTCCAAGAGACCCAGTACTTC
TRBJ2-7 | TRBD1 | TRBV6-6 | NA | CASSYTTGGSYEQYF | TGTGCCAGCAGTTACACGACAGGGGGTTCCTACGAGCAGTACTTC
TRBJ1-2 | TRBD1 | TRBV6-2/TRBV6-3 | once | CASSWDRRAYGYTF | TGTGCCAGCAGCTGGGACAGGAGGGCCTATGGCTACACCTTC
TRBJ2-1 | NA | TRBV7-8 | NA | CASSLGGGSDEQFF | TGTGCCAGCAGCTTAGGTGGGGGGAGCGATGAGCAGTTCTTC
TRBJ2-3 | TRBD2 | TRBV5-1 | NA | CASSNQDAGVVDTQYF | TGCGCCAGCAGTAACCAGGACGCGGGGGTGGTAGATACGCAGTATTTT
TRBJ2-1 | NA | TRBV27 | few | CASSLTGVGEQFF | TGTGCCAGCAGTTTAACTGGGGTAGGAGAGCAGTTCTTC
TRBJ2-1 | NA | TRBV20-1 | NA | CSAIGPDYSSYNEQFF | TGCAGTGCCATAGGTCCGGACTACAGCTCCTACAATGAGCAGTTCTTC
TRBJ1-4 | TRBD1 | TRBV5-1 | NA | CASSSGQAMEKLFF | TGCGCCAGCAGCTCGGGACAGGCAATGGAAAAACTGTTTTTT
TRBJ2-2 | TRBD2 | TRBV7-9 | NA | CASSRLAFGTGELFF | TGTGCCAGCAGCAGACTAGCTTTTGGCACCGGGGAGCTGTTTTTT
TRBJ1-2 | TRBD1 | TRBV29-1 | NA | CSVERGQRAGGYTF | TGCAGCGTTGAAAGGGGACAGCGGGCGGGAGGCTACACCTTC
TRBJ2-3 | NA | TRBV4-1 | NA | CASSQDLGVSDTQYF | TGCGCCAGCAGCCAAGATCTAGGGGTTTCAGATACGCAGTATTTT
TRBJ1-1 | NA | TRBV10-2 | few | CASGRGKGNTEAFF | TGCGCCAGCGGGAGGGGGAAAGGGAACACTGAAGCTTTCTTT
TRBJ2-5 | NA | TRBV18 | NA | CAGSPNPLQETQYF | TGTGCCGGCTCACCAAATCCTCTCCAAGAGACCCAGTACTTC
TRBJ2-3 | TRBD2 | TRBV3-1 | NA | CASSQGRGGRAQYF | TGTGCCAGCAGCCAGGGTCGGGGCGGGAGAGCGCAGTATTTT
TRBJ2-1 | NA | TRBV9 | NA | CASSGARQAYNEQFF | TGTGCCAGCAGCGGCGCCCGACAGGCTTACAATGAGCAGTTCTTC
TRBJ1-1 | NA | TRBV29-1 | few | CSVGVGASAFF | TGCAGCGTTGGTGTCGGGGCGTCAGCTTTCTTT
TRBJ2-7 | TRBD1 | TRBV5-1 | NA | CASSYTGESYNEQYF | TGCGCCAGCAGCTATACAGGGGAGTCCTACAATGAGCAGTACTTC